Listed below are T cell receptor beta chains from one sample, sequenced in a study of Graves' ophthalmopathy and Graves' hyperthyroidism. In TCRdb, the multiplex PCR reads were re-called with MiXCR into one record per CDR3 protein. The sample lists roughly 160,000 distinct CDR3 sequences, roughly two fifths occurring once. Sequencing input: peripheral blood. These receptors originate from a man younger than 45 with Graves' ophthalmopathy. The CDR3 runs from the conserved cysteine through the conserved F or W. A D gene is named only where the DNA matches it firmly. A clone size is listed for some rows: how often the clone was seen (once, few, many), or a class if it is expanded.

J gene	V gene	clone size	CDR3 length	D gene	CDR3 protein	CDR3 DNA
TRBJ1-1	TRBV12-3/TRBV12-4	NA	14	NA	CASSSRTWNTEAFF	TGTGCCAGCAGCTCCCGGACATGGAACACTGAAGCTTTCTTT
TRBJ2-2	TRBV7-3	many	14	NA	CASSPGRGTGELFF	TGTGCCAGCAGTCCGGGGAGAGGCACCGGGGAGCTGTTTTTT
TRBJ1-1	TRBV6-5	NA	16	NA	CASSYFTLTENTEAFF	TGTGCCAGCAGTTACTTCACCCTCACAGAGAACACTGAAGCTTTCTTT
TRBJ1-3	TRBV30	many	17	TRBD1	CAYGPGQGYFSGNTIYF	TGTGCCTACGGGCCGGGACAGGGGTACTTTTCTGGAAACACCATATATTTT
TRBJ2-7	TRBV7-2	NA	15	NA	CASSLATMLIYEQYF	TGTGCCAGCAGCTTAGCCACTATGTTAATCTACGAGCAGTACTTC
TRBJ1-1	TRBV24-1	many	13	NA	CATDGGSNTEAFF	TGTGCCACCGATGGGGGCAGCAACACTGAAGCTTTCTTT
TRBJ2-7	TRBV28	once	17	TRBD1	CASSLNERQGASYEQYF	TGTGCCAGCAGCCTCAACGAACGACAGGGGGCCTCCTACGAGCAGTACTTC
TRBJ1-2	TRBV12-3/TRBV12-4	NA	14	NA	CASSPRRGNYGYTF	TGTGCCAGCAGTCCCCGACGGGGAAACTATGGCTACACCTTC
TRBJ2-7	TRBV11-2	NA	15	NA	CASSLVRGADYEQYF	TGTGCCAGCAGCTTAGTTAGGGGAGCCGATTACGAGCAGTACTTC
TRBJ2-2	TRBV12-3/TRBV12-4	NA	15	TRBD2	CASSLGLASTGELFF	TGTGCCAGCAGTTTGGGACTAGCCTCCACCGGGGAGCTGTTTTTT